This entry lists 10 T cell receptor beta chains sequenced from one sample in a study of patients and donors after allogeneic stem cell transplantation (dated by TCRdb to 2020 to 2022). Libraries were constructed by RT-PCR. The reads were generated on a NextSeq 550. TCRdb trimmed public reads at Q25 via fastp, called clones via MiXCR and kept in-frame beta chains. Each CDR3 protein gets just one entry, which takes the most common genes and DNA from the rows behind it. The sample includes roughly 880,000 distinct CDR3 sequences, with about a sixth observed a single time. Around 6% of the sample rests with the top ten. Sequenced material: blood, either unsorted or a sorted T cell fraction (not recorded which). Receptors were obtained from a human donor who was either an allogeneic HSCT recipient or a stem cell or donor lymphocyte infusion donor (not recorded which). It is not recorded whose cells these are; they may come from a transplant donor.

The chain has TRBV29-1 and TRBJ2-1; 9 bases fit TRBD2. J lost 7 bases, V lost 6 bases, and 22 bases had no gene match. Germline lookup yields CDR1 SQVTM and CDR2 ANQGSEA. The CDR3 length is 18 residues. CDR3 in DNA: TGCAGCGTCGCAGCGTACAGACTTCCTAGCGGGAATTTGAATGAGCAGTTCTTC. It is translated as CSVAAYRLPSGNLNEQFF.

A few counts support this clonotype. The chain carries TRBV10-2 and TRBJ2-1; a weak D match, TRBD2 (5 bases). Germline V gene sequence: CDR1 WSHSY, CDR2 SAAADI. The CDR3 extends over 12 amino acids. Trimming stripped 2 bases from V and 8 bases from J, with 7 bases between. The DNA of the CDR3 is TGCGCCAGCAGTGAGATGGGAGATGAGCAGTTCTTC. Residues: CASSEMGDEQFF.

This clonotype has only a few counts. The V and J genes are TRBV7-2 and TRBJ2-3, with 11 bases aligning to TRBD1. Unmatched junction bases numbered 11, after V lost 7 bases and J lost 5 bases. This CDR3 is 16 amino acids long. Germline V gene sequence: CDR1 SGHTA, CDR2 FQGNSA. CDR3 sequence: CASTQGRTGGEDTQYF. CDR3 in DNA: TGTGCCAGCACCCAGGGTAGGACAGGGGGCGAAGATACGCAGTATTTT. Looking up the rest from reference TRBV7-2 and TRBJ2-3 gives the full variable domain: GAGVSQSPSNKVTEKGKDVELRCDPISGHTALYWYRQSLGQGLEFLIYFQGNSAPDKSGLPSDRFSAERTGGSVSTLTIQRTQQEDSAVYLCASTQGRTGGEDTQYFGPGTRLTVL.

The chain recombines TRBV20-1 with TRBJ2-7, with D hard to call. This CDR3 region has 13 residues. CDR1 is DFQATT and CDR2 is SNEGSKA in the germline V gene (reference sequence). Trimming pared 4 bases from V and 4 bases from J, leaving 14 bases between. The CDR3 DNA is TGCAGTGCTACCCCATTAGAGCATTACGAGCAGTACTTC. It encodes CSATPLEHYEQYF.

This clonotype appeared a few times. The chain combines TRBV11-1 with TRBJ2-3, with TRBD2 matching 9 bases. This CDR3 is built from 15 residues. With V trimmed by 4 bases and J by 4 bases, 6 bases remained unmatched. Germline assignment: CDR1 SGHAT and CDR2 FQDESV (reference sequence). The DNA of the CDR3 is TGTGCCAGCAGCTATAGCGGGGGAGGAGCAGATACGCAGTATTTT. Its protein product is CASSYSGGGADTQYF. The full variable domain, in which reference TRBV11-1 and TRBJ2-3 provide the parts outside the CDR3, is EAEVAQSPRYKITEKSQAVAFWCDPISGHATLYWYRQILGQGPELLVQFQDESVVDDSQLPKDRFSAERLKGVDSTLKIQPAELGDSAMYLCASSYSGGGADTQYFGPGTRLTVL.

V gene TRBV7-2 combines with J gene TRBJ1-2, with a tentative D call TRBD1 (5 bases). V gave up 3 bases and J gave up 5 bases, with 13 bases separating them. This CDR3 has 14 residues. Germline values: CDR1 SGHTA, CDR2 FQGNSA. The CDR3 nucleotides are TGTGCCAGCAGCTTTGGGGACCCGATTTATGGCTACACCTTC. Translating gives CASSFGDPIYGYTF.

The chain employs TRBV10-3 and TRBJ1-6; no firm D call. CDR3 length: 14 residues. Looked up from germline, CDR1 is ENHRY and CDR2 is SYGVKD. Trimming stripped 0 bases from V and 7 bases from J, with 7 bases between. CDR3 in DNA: TGTGCCATCAGTGAGTCAAGGACCAATTCACCCCTCCACTTT. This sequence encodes CAISESRTNSPLHF.

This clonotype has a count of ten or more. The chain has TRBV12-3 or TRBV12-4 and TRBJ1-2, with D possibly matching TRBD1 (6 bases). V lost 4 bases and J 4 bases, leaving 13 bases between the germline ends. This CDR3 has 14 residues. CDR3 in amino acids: CASSSSTGAYGYTF. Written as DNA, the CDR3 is TGTGCCAGCAGTTCCTCGACAGGAGCCTATGGCTACACCTTC.

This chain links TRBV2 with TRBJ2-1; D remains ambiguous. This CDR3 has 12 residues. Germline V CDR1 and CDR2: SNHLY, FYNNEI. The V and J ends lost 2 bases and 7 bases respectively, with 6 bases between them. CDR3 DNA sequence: TGTGCCAGCAGTGAACGTCTGAATGAGCAGTTCTTC. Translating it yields CASSERLNEQFF.

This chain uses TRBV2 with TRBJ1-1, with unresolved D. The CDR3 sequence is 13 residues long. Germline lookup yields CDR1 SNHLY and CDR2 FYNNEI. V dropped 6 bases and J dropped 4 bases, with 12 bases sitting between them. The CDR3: CASRDDLATEAFF. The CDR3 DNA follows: TGTGCCAGCAGGGACGACCTGGCCACTGAAGCTTTCTTT.